One and the same sample provided the 6 T cell receptor beta chains below, sequenced in a study of cytomegalovirus exposure and HLA in healthy donors. This table comes from immunoSEQ multiplex PCR, and its TCRdb copy is limited to in-frame clones, with some not included. The sample comprises 170,000 or so clones, approximately 84% of which are singletons, and 2.8% rests with the top ten. The sequencing sample was made of PBMCs. The receptors derive from a woman aged 18-30 years in good health and CMV-seropositive.

CDR3 DNA sequence: TGTGCCAGAAGCTTGGCGTGGGGACTAAACTATGGCTACACCTTC. Translating gives CARSLAWGLNYGYTF. The rearrangement uses TRBV5-3 and TRBJ1-2, with D possibly being TRBD1 (5 bases). TRBV5-3 is an ORF; its function is uncertain. CDR3 length: 15 residues. V lost 0 bases, J lost 2 bases, and 11 bases lay in between.

This sequence joins TRBV4-1 and TRBJ2-7, with D hard to call. This CDR3 is built from 17 residues. In germline, CDR1 is MGHRA, CDR2 YSYEKL. Between the trimmed V and J ends, which lost 0 bases and 2 bases, there was a span of 17 bases. Here the CDR3 reads CASSQEVAQINTYEQYF. The DNA for the CDR3 is TGCGCCAGCAGCCAAGAAGTGGCACAGATTAACACCTACGAGCAGTACTTC.

This chain joins TRBV5-1 and TRBJ2-3, with D perhaps TRBD1 (6 bases). Between the trimmed V and J ends, which lost 6 bases and 1 base, there was a span of 15 bases. CDR1 and CDR2 from the germline V gene are SGHRS and YFSETQ. The CDR3 runs 15 residues. CDR3 coding DNA: TGCGCCAGCAAGGTGGGGGCTGTAGGCACAGATACGCAGTATTTT. Its protein is CASKVGAVGTDTQYF.

This clone came up once. The chain carries TRBV27 and TRBJ1-5, with a tentative D call TRBD1 (5 bases). Between the trimmed V and J ends, which lost 6 bases and 0 bases, there was a span of 15 bases. CDR1 MNHEY and CDR2 SMNVEV come from the germline V gene (reference sequence). This CDR3 contains 16 residues. The CDR3 sequence is CASRPGPRHSNQPQHF. DNA of the CDR3: TGTGCCAGCAGGCCAGGGCCCCGGCATAGCAATCAGCCCCAGCATTTT.

The gene calls are TRBV4-1 and TRBJ1-5; 7 positions match TRBD1. Germline trimming cut 4 bases from V and 7 bases from J; bases unmatched to any gene: 10. This CDR3 has 15 residues. The germline CDR1 and CDR2 sequences are MGHRA and YSYEKL. The CDR3 DNA is TGCGCCAGCAGCCCCCAGAACAGGGGACGGCAGCCCCAGCATTTT. Its translation is CASSPQNRGRQPQHF.

The rearrangement uses TRBV5-7 and TRBJ1-2; 7 bases match TRBD1. TRBV5-7 is marked as an open reading frame, function uncertain. CDR3 length: 16 amino acids. With V trimmed by 3 bases and J by 1 base, 9 bases remained unmatched. CDR3 amino acids: CASSSRTGVSNYGYTF. The CDR3 DNA follows: TGTGCCAGCAGCTCGCGGACAGGTGTGAGTAACTATGGCTACACCTTC.